These 30 T cell receptor beta chains originate from one sample sequenced in a study of T cell responses to AZD1222 COVID-19 vaccine. Method: immunoSEQ multiplex PCR; TCRdb's copy keeps in-frame clones and lacks some. The table includes around 130,000 clones, 91% detected once. Here the sequenced sample was peripheral blood, taken on day 0 of AZD1222 vaccination. The receptors here all came from an adult in good health.

This chain connects TRBV4-1 to TRBJ1-2, with TRBD1 identical over 9 bases. The CDR3 consists of 12 residues. The V gene end was trimmed by 8 bases and the J gene end by 7 bases; junction bases not matched to a gene: 5. Per the germline V gene, CDR1 is MGHRA and CDR2 is YSYEKL. DNA for the CDR3: TGCGCCAGCTTAGGGACAGGGTCTGGCTACACCTTC. Translation: CASLGTGSGYTF.

The chain recombines TRBV12-5 with TRBJ1-6; D is unclear. Trimming removed 6 bases at V and 8 bases at J, with 11 bases between. The CDR3 spans 13 residues. CDR1 LGHNT and CDR2 FRNRAP come from the germline V gene. CDR3 in DNA: TGTGCTAGTGGCTACTCCGGGGATTCACCCCTCCACTTT. Protein product: CASGYSGDSPLHF.

This rearrangement joins TRBV24-1 to TRBJ2-2; D remains ambiguous. The V end was cut by 5 bases, the J end by 3 bases, with 9 bases between. The CDR3 sequence is 14 residues long. The germline gives CDR1 KGHDR, CDR2 SFDVKD. The chain's CDR3 is CATSGPRDTGELFF. Written as DNA, the CDR3 is TGTGCCACCAGTGGTCCTAGGGACACCGGGGAGCTGTTTTTT.

The chain recombines TRBV5-1 with TRBJ2-2, with D perhaps matching TRBD1 or TRBD2 (5 bases each). This CDR3 comprises 13 residues. The germline V gene has CDR1 SGHRS and CDR2 YFSETQ. Trimming left V 7 bases short and J 6 bases short, with 13 bases between. As DNA, the CDR3 is TGCGCCAGCGCTGGGACGATCGCCGGGGAGCTGTTTTTT. It is translated as CASAGTIAGELFF.

This chain joins TRBV4-1 and TRBJ2-3; no reliable D call. Germline V gene data show CDR1 as MGHRA and CDR2 as YSYEKL. The CDR3 loop spans 14 amino acids. V gave up 2 bases and J gave up 1 base, with 7 bases separating them. CDR3 in DNA: TGCGCCAGCAGCCAAACCCCGGGCACAGATACGCAGTATTTT. Residues: CASSQTPGTDTQYF.

The J gene is TRBJ1-3, the V gene TRBV7-2; D is unresolved. Trimming shortened V by 2 bases and J by 0 bases, and 14 bases separated the two germline ends. The germline V gene has CDR1 SGHTA and CDR2 FQGNSA. CDR3 length equals 17 residues. The DNA for the CDR3 is TGTGCCAGCAGCTTATCGCTGGCTTTGAGCTCTGGAAACACCATATATTTT. Protein sequence: CASSLSLALSSGNTIYF.

V is TRBV19 and J is TRBJ1-5; D is undetermined. V lost 3 bases to trimming and J lost 5 bases, with 8 bases between them. CDR1 LNHDA and CDR2 SQIVND come from the germline V gene (reference sequence). The CDR3 loop spans 13 amino acids. In DNA, the CDR3 is TGTGCCAGTAGTATGCCCCCCTATCAGCCCCAGCATTTT. Its translation: CASSMPPYQPQHF.

The chain uses TRBV7-6 and TRBJ1-2; D might be TRBD1 (6 bases). Germline assignment: CDR1 SGHVS and CDR2 FNYEAQ. CDR3 length: 15 residues. Trimming removed 5 bases from V and 2 bases from J, with 15 bases in between. The CDR3 is CASSLHPGQNYGYTF. CDR3 nucleotides: TGTGCCAGCAGCCTCCACCCCGGACAGAACTATGGCTACACCTTC.

This clone was seen only a few times. The genes are TRBV2 and TRBJ2-3; D perhaps matches TRBD1 (5 bases). Germline V gene lookup returns CDR1 SNHLY and CDR2 FYNNEI. The CDR3 length is 11 residues. V was trimmed by 8 bases and J by 3 bases, leaving 6 bases between them. This CDR3 is CASQGTDTQYF. CDR3 nucleotide sequence: TGTGCCAGCCAGGGAACAGATACGCAGTATTTT.

This clone was found a few times. V gene TRBV19 combines with J gene TRBJ2-7; 8 positions agree with TRBD1. The V and J ends lost 0 bases and 7 bases, in that order; junction bases with no gene match: 11. The CDR3 loop spans 16 amino acids. Germline values: CDR1 LNHDA, CDR2 SQIVND (reference sequence). The CDR3 is CASSIDLRTGRREQYF. The DNA of the CDR3 is TGTGCCAGTAGTATAGATCTGAGGACAGGGAGGAGGGAGCAGTACTTC.

The rearrangement joins TRBV7-9 to TRBJ2-2; 7 bases line up with TRBD1. Trimming removed 5 bases from V and 3 bases from J; junction bases left unmatched: 3. Germline loops: CDR1 SEHNR, CDR2 FQNEAQ (reference sequence). The CDR3 is 14 amino acids. CDR3: CASSKTGDTGELFF. CDR3 in DNA: TGTGCCAGCAGCAAAACAGGGGACACCGGGGAGCTGTTTTTT. The full variable domain, in which reference TRBV7-9 and TRBJ2-2 provide the parts outside the CDR3, is DTGVSQNPRHKITKRGQNVTFRCDPISEHNRLYWYRQTLGQGPEFLTYFQNEAQLEKSRLLSDRFSAERPKGSFSTLEIQRTEQGDSAMYLCASSKTGDTGELFFGEGSRLTVL.

The chain employs TRBV18 and TRBJ1-5, with 7 bases aligning to TRBD1. Germline V gene lookup returns CDR1 KGHSH and CDR2 LQKENI. J gave up 4 bases and V 5 bases, and 8 bases lay outside the gene matches. This CDR3 spans 15 amino acids. CDR3 sequence: CASSYDRVTNQPQHF. As DNA, the CDR3 is TGTGCCAGCTCATATGACAGGGTCACTAATCAGCCCCAGCATTTT.

The rearrangement joins TRBV9 to TRBJ2-7, with unresolved D. The germline CDR1 and CDR2 sequences are SGDLS and YYNGEE. The length of the CDR3 is 15 residues. The ends were cut back, 1 base at V and 6 bases at J, with 17 bases in the middle. This CDR3 reads CASSVSPILPLEQYF. CDR3 sequence (DNA): TGTGCCAGCAGCGTAAGCCCTATTCTTCCTCTCGAGCAGTACTTC.

J is TRBJ2-7 and V is TRBV6-5; 7 bases are a match to TRBD2. V was clipped by 6 bases and J by 2 bases; unmatched bases: 4. CDR3 size: 13 residues. Germline V CDR1 and CDR2: MNHEY, SVGAGI. CDR3 sequence: CASRTSATYEQYF. The CDR3, as DNA: TGTGCCAGCAGAACTAGCGCAACCTACGAGCAGTACTTC.

J is TRBJ2-3 and V is TRBV5-8, with 7 bases matching TRBD2. The CDR3 covers 15 residues. V shed 2 bases and J 10 bases; nucleotides not matched to a gene: 13. CDR1 and CDR2 from the germline V gene are SGHTS and YDEGEE. As DNA, the CDR3 is TGTGCCAGCAGCTTTGGGCGACTAGCCCTTCGGTCGCAGTATTTT. Its translation: CASSFGRLALRSQYF. Complete variable domain (other parts from reference TRBV5-8 and TRBJ2-3): EAGVTQSPTHLIKTRGQQATLRCSPISGHTSVYWYQQALGLGLQFLLWYDEGEERNRGNFPPRFSGRQFPNYSSELNVNALELEDSALYLCASSFGRLALRSQYFGPGTRLTVL.

V and J are TRBV7-3 and TRBJ1-3; D not resolved. The germline CDR1 and CDR2 sequences are SGHTA and FQGTGA. The CDR3 extends over 13 amino acids. Trimming cost V 5 bases and J 4 bases, with 9 bases left between them. The CDR3 protein is CASSLSAGNTIYF. CDR3 DNA sequence: TGTGCCAGCAGCCTCTCAGCCGGAAACACCATATATTTT.

This rearrangement joins TRBV27 to TRBJ2-7; 7 nucleotides match TRBD2. With 0 bases clipped from V and 4 bases from J, the junction kept 3 bases outside the gene matches. Germline V lookup: CDR1 MNHEY, CDR2 SMNVEV (reference sequence). CDR3 size: 14 residues. The CDR3 loop reads CASSLSGTNYEQYF. The CDR3 DNA is TGTGCCAGCAGTTTATCGGGGACTAATTACGAGCAGTACTTC.

The chain employs TRBV24-1 and TRBJ2-4; tentative D call: TRBD2 (5 bases). Per the germline V gene, CDR1 is KGHDR and CDR2 is SFDVKD. The CDR3 has 13 amino acids. Trimming removed 3 bases at V and 16 bases at J, with 18 bases between. The CDR3 DNA follows: TGTGCCACCAGTGATCCGCAGGACCGGAGGCGCTACTTC. Its protein is CATSDPQDRRRYF.

CDR3 sequence reads: CASSRPDQETQYF. The DNA of the CDR3 is TGTGCCAGCAGCCGTCCGGACCAAGAGACCCAGTACTTC. The rearrangement joins TRBV4-2 to TRBJ2-5; D is uncertain. V lost 4 bases, J lost 0 bases, and 6 bases lay in between. From germline, CDR1 is LGHNA and CDR2 YNFKEQ. This CDR3 contains 13 residues.

CDR3 sequence reads: CASGMGVGYEQFF. The CDR3 DNA is TGTGCCAGCGGTATGGGTGTGGGTTATGAGCAGTTCTTC. This chain links TRBV27 with TRBJ2-1; D uncertain. V was shortened by 8 bases and J by 8 bases, with 16 bases between the two germline ends. This CDR3 region has 13 residues. Per the germline V gene, CDR1 is MNHEY and CDR2 is SMNVEV (reference sequence).

The CDR3 DNA reads as TGTGCCACCACCACAATTCCCGGAGATACGCAGTATTTT. Its translation: CATTTIPGDTQYF. The genes are TRBV6-4 and TRBJ2-3; D is uncertain. Per germline, CDR1 MRHNA and CDR2 SNTAGT. V dropped 10 bases and J dropped 5 bases, with 16 bases sitting between them. The CDR3 runs 13 residues.

This chain uses TRBV14 with TRBJ1-2, with TRBD1 matching over 8 bases. J was trimmed by 0 bases and V by 1 base; bases with no gene match: 7. This CDR3 comprises 17 residues. The germline gives CDR1 SGHDN, CDR2 FVKESK. The CDR3 is CASSQGWTGKANYGYTF. CDR3 bases: TGTGCCAGCAGCCAAGGTTGGACAGGGAAAGCTAACTATGGCTACACCTTC.

The chain couples TRBV18 to TRBJ1-4; possible D gene TRBD1, 5 bases. From germline, CDR1 is KGHSH and CDR2 LQKENI. CDR3 size: 14 residues. Trimming left V 0 bases short and J 8 bases short, with 10 bases between. The CDR3 protein is CASSPPGTPEKLFF. CDR3 nucleotide sequence: TGTGCCAGCTCACCACCCGGGACTCCAGAAAAACTGTTTTTT. Variable domain in full (rest from reference TRBV18 and TRBJ1-4): NAGVMQNPRHLVRRRGQEARLRCSPMKGHSHVYWYRQLPEEGLKFMVYLQKENIIDESGMPKERFSAEFPKEGPSILRIQQVVRGDSAAYFCASSPPGTPEKLFFGSGTQLSVL.

This sequence joins TRBV6-5 and TRBJ1-6; weak D call: TRBD1 (6 bases). The CDR3 has 12 amino acids. Germline V lookup: CDR1 MNHEY, CDR2 SVGAGI. V lost 10 bases and J lost 7, with 11 bases in between. CDR3 DNA: TGTGCCACCAAGGGGGGGAATTCACCCCTCCACTTT. Protein sequence: CATKGGNSPLHF.

The rearrangement links TRBV5-5 to TRBJ2-3, with D possibly being TRBD1 or TRBD2 (5 bases each). Between the trimmed V and J ends, which lost 9 bases and 6 bases, there was a span of 20 bases. Germline CDR1 is SGHKS and CDR2 is YYEKEE (reference sequence). There are 14 residues in the CDR3. The CDR3 nucleotides are TGTGCCACCGGACGAGGGACCGACGGGGATACGCAGTATTTT. This encodes CATGRGTDGDTQYF. Based on the CDR3 plus reference TRBV5-5 and TRBJ2-3, the full variable domain is DAGVTQSPTHLIKTRGQQVTLRCSPISGHKSVSWYQQVLGQGPQFIFQYYEKEERGRGNFPDRFSARQFPNYSSELNVNALLLGDSALYLCATGRGTDGDTQYFGPGTRLTVL.

The chain combines TRBV19 with TRBJ1-1; tentatively, D is TRBD1 (5 bases). This CDR3 contains 14 residues. Trimming took off 3 bases at V and 11 bases at J, with 19 bases between the two ends. Germline-derived CDR1 and CDR2 are LNHDA and SQIVND (reference sequence). CDR3 sequence: CASSIPPRDSGAFF. The CDR3 nucleotides read TGTGCCAGTAGTATCCCCCCGAGGGACTCGGGGGCTTTCTTT.

The rearrangement uses TRBV5-6 and TRBJ2-1; D is undetermined. Trimming cost V 2 bases and J 10 bases, with 10 bases left between them. Germline CDR1 reads SGHDT; CDR2 reads YYEEEE. The length of the CDR3 is 12 residues. CDR3: CASSLDSWEQFF. CDR3 bases: TGTGCCAGCAGCTTAGACTCATGGGAGCAGTTCTTC.

V gene TRBV10-3 combines with J gene TRBJ1-1, with D perhaps TRBD1 (5 bases). There are 14 residues in the CDR3. Germline values: CDR1 ENHRY, CDR2 SYGVKD. The V gene lost 2 bases and the J gene lost 4 bases, with 11 bases spanning the gap. CDR3 in amino acids: CAISEGEGRTEAFF. The CDR3 DNA sequence: TGTGCCATCAGTGAGGGGGAGGGACGCACTGAAGCTTTCTTT.

V usage is TRBV7-7 and J usage is TRBJ1-3; D unresolved. Trimming stripped 2 bases from V and 7 bases from J, with 9 bases between. In germline, CDR1 is SSHAT, CDR2 FNYEAQ (reference sequence). This CDR3 spans 13 amino acids. Written as DNA, the CDR3 is TGTGCCAGCAGCTTATCCCCTAGGAACACCATATATTTT. Residues: CASSLSPRNTIYF. Combining the CDR3 with reference TRBV7-7 and TRBJ1-3 gives the whole variable domain GAGVSQSPRYKVTKRGQDVTLRCDPISSHATLYWYQQALGQGPEFLTYFNYEAQPDKSGLPSDRFSAERPEGSISTLTIQRTEQRDSAMYRCASSLSPRNTIYFGEGSWLTVV.

The chain is built from TRBV2 and TRBJ2-1; D may be TRBD2 (5 bases). In germline, CDR1 is SNHLY, CDR2 FYNNEI. This CDR3 region has 12 residues. The V end was cut by 8 bases, the J end by 6 bases, with 11 bases between. CDR3 sequence reads: CASRREANEQFF. The CDR3, as DNA: TGTGCCAGCCGCCGGGAAGCCAATGAGCAGTTCTTC.